These T cell receptor beta chains were read from a single sample in a study of blood T cells in healthy people across ages. Using its own MiXCR run on the 5' RACE reads, TCRdb lists one record per CDR3 protein. Among some 730,000 distinct CDR3 sequences listed, over 20% were seen once. The sample was blood. Source of these receptors: a man between 65 and 85 years old in good health. Each CDR3 is given with its conserved first and last residue. The D gene is left open where the match is weak. A clone size is listed for some rows: how often the clone was seen (once, few, many), or a class if it is expanded.

D	V	J	size	CDR3	DNA
-	TRBV18	TRBJ1-4	few	CASSPGGVEKLFF	TGTGCCAGCTCACCCGGGGGAGTCGAAAAACTGTTTTTT
-	TRBV5-1	TRBJ2-7	few	CASSLVAATYEQYF	TGCGCCAGCAGCTTGGTAGCGGCCACCTACGAGCAGTACTTC
-	TRBV14	TRBJ2-1	few	CASSQGVINEQFF	TGTGCCAGCAGCCAAGGAGTAATAAATGAGCAGTTCTTC
TRBD1	TRBV12-3/TRBV12-4	TRBJ1-4	-	CASSSQGEGEKLFF	TGTGCCAGCAGTTCCCAGGGGGAGGGTGAAAAACTGTTTTTT
-	TRBV29-1	TRBJ2-2	few	CSVETGSGTGELFF	TGCAGCGTTGAAACCGGGAGTGGTACCGGGGAGCTGTTTTTT
-	TRBV7-9	TRBJ1-2	few	CASGYDRTVRGDTF	TGTGCCAGCGGCTATGACAGGACTGTAAGAGGAGACACCTTC
-	TRBV5-1	TRBJ2-7	-	CASSLVGSIATYEQYF	TGCGCCAGCAGCTTGGTGGGTAGCATCGCAACCTACGAGCAGTACTTC
-	TRBV10-1	TRBJ2-1	-	CASSESANSLPYNEQFF	TGCGCCAGCAGTGAGTCTGCAAACAGTCTTCCCTACAATGAGCAGTTCTTC
-	TRBV5-1	TRBJ1-1	-	CAYRRDQGNAEAFF	TGCGCCTACCGTCGCGACCAGGGGAACGCTGAAGCTTTCTTT
TRBD1	TRBV12-5	TRBJ1-4	-	CASGPDRGGNEKLFF	TGTGCTAGTGGACCAGACAGGGGCGGTAATGAAAAACTGTTTTTT
-	TRBV14	TRBJ1-2	-	CASSQDGAGWYGYTF	TGTGCCAGCAGCCAAGATGGGGCAGGATGGTATGGCTACACCTTC
-	TRBV29-1	TRBJ2-2	-	CSVEIPLNTGELFF	TGCAGCGTTGAAATTCCTCTGAACACCGGGGAGCTGTTTTTT
-	TRBV5-5	TRBJ1-6	-	CASSFGDVGSPLHF	TGTGCCAGCAGCTTCGGGGACGTTGGGTCACCCCTCCACTTT
-	TRBV14	TRBJ2-1	-	CASSQVPGTEQFF	TGTGCCAGCAGCCAAGTTCCGGGGACTGAGCAGTTCTTC
-	TRBV28	TRBJ2-1	few	CASNIRGVGGNEQFF	TGTGCCAGCAACATTAGGGGTGTAGGGGGCAATGAGCAGTTCTTC
-	TRBV28	TRBJ2-3	-	CASSSRSDPTVPTDTQYF	TGTGCCAGCAGTTCCCGCTCCGACCCGACAGTTCCCACAGATACGCAGTATTTT
-	TRBV5-1	TRBJ2-4	-	CASSRDPQSLVDIQYF	TGCGCCAGCAGCCGCGATCCACAGTCTCTCGTAGACATTCAGTACTTC
-	TRBV5-1	TRBJ2-2	few	CASSHTLGNTGELFF	TGCGCCAGCAGCCACACTTTGGGGAACACCGGGGAGCTGTTTTTT
-	TRBV3-1	TRBJ2-5	-	CASSQDGITSQYF	TGTGCCAGCAGCCAAGATGGAATAACATCTCAGTACTTC
-	TRBV24-1	TRBJ2-3	-	CATSDRSDSTSTDTQYF	TGTGCCACCAGTGATAGGTCGGACAGTACTAGCACAGATACGCAGTATTTT
TRBD2	TRBV12-3/TRBV12-4	TRBJ2-5	-	CASSRDYYQETQYF	TGTGCCAGCAGTCGGGACTACTACCAAGAGACCCAGTACTTC
TRBD1	TRBV6-2/TRBV6-3	TRBJ1-5	-	CASSYPGGGNQPQHF	TGTGCCAGCAGTTATCCAGGGGGCGGCAATCAGCCCCAGCATTTT
TRBD2	TRBV29-1	TRBJ2-1	few	CSVALAGVHNEQFF	TGCAGCGTTGCGCTAGCGGGAGTCCACAATGAACAGTTCTTC
-	TRBV20-1	TRBJ2-1	many	CSARDQASWNEQFF	TGCAGTGCTAGAGATCAAGCTAGCTGGAATGAGCAGTTCTTC
-	TRBV7-9	TRBJ1-3	few	CASSLGGRDNSGNTIYF	TGTGCCAGCAGCCTCGGGGGCCGGGACAACTCTGGAAACACCATATATTTT
TRBD2	TRBV4-2	TRBJ2-3	few	CASSHNSGSTDTQYF	TGTGCCAGCAGCCACAATAGCGGGAGCACAGATACGCAGTATTTT
-	TRBV6-5	TRBJ1-3	few	CASSRGEPGNTIYF	TGTGCCAGCAGTCGCGGGGAACCCGGAAACACCATATATTTT
TRBD1	TRBV3-1	TRBJ2-3	-	CASSQGDRGLDTQYF	TGTGCCAGCAGCCAAGGAGACAGGGGGCTAGATACGCAGTATTTT
-	TRBV19	TRBJ2-3	-	CASSNTGAGGDTQYF	TGTGCCAGTAGTAATACCGGGGCCGGAGGAGATACGCAGTATTTT
TRBD2	TRBV24-1	TRBJ2-3	-	CATSDRTSGGWYTQYF	TGTGCCACCAGTGACCGGACTAGCGGGGGGTGGTATACGCAGTATTTT
-	TRBV7-2	TRBJ2-1	few	CASTSPRQGSWSYNEQFF	TGTGCCAGCACCAGTCCCCGTCAGGGGAGCTGGTCCTACAATGAGCAGTTCTTC
TRBD1	TRBV7-2	TRBJ1-4	-	CASSGTGGRGEKLFF	TGTGCCAGCAGTGGGACAGGGGGCAGAGGGGAAAAACTGTTTTTT
-	TRBV19	TRBJ2-1	-	CASSIGGGRGYSYNEQFF	TGTGCCAGTAGTATAGGAGGGGGTCGTGGATACTCCTACAATGAGCAGTTCTTC
-	TRBV7-6	TRBJ2-2	few	CASSLAAWNTGELFF	TGTGCCAGCAGCTTAGCCGCATGGAACACCGGGGAGCTGTTTTTT
TRBD2	TRBV7-8	TRBJ2-7	-	CASSLGPSGRLYEQYF	TGTGCCAGCAGCTTAGGTCCTAGCGGACGCCTCTACGAGCAGTACTTC
TRBD1	TRBV20-1	TRBJ1-1	few	CSASRDRGTEAFF	TGCAGTGCAAGCCGGGACAGGGGCACTGAAGCTTTCTTT
TRBD2	TRBV5-1	TRBJ2-3	-	CASSKTSGVSTDTQYF	TGCGCCAGCAGCAAAACTAGCGGGGTTAGCACAGATACGCAGTATTTT
TRBD2	TRBV7-3	TRBJ2-3	-	CASSLTSGSSGDTQYF	TGTGCCAGCAGCTTGACTAGCGGGAGTAGTGGAGATACGCAGTATTTT
-	TRBV10-3	TRBJ2-5	-	CAISGGGGLETQYF	TGTGCCATCAGTGGTGGGGGGGGCCTAGAGACCCAGTACTTC
TRBD1	TRBV5-1	TRBJ2-7	-	CASAAGTGGFGQYF	TGCGCCAGCGCCGCCGGGACAGGGGGGTTTGGGCAGTACTTC
TRBD1	TRBV29-1	TRBJ2-3	-	CSAGQAATDTQYF	TGCAGCGCGGGACAGGCGGCCACAGATACGCAGTATTTT
-	TRBV12-3/TRBV12-4	TRBJ2-5	-	CASSSWSGETQYF	TGTGCCAGCAGCTCATGGAGTGGGGAGACCCAGTACTTC
TRBD2	TRBV15	TRBJ2-1	few	CATSRAGLAGSYNEQFF	TGTGCCACCAGCAGAGCGGGACTAGCAGGCTCCTACAATGAGCAGTTCTTC
-	TRBV29-1	TRBJ1-2	few	CSVVGSGYGYTF	TGCAGCGTTGTGGGGTCAGGGTATGGCTACACCTTC
TRBD1	TRBV4-3	TRBJ1-2	-	CASSPRDSYLYGYTF	TGCGCCAGCAGCCCCCGGGACAGCTACCTCTATGGCTACACCTTC
TRBD1	TRBV2	TRBJ2-1	few	CASRSDRVYEQFF	TGTGCCAGCAGATCAGACAGGGTATACGAGCAGTTCTTC
TRBD1	TRBV6-5	TRBJ2-1	few	CASSFADRGTYNEQFF	TGTGCCAGCAGTTTCGCCGACAGGGGTACCTACAATGAGCAGTTCTTC
TRBD1	TRBV11-2	TRBJ1-4	few	CASSTGGSEKLFF	TGTGCCAGCAGTACAGGGGGAAGTGAAAAACTGTTTTTT
TRBD2	TRBV19	TRBJ2-2	-	CASSLWGGLNTGELFF	TGTGCCAGTAGCCTCTGGGGGGGTCTGAACACCGGGGAGCTGTTTTTT
-	TRBV2	TRBJ2-1	-	CASSGGRSVYNEQFF	TGTGCCAGCAGTGGTGGGAGGTCCGTCTACAATGAGCAGTTCTTC